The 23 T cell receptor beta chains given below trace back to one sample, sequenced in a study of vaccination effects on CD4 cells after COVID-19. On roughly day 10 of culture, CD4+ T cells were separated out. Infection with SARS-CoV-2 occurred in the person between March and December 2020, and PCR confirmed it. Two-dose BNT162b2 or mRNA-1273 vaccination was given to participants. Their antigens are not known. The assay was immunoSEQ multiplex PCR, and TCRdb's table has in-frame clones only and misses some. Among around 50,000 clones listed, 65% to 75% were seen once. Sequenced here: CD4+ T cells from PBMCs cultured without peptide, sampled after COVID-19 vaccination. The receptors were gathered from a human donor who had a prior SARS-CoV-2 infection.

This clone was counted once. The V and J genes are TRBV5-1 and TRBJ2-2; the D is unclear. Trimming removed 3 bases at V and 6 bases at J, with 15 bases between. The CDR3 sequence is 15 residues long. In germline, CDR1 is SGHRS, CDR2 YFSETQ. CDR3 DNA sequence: TGCGCCAGCAGCTCGTTAGAATATGGGGCCGGGGAGCTGTTTTTT. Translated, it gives CASSSLEYGAGELFF.

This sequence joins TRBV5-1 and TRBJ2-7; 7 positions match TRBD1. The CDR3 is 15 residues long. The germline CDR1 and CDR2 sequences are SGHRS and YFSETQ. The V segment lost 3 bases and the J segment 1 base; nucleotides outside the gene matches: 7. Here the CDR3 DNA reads TGCGCCAGCAGCTGGAGCCCGGGACAGTCCTACGAGCAGTACTTC. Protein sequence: CASSWSPGQSYEQYF.

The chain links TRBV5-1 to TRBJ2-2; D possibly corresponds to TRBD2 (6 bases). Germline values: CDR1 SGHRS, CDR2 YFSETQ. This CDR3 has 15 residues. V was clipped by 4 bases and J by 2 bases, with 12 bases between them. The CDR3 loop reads CASSRSGSNTGELFF. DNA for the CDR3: TGCGCCAGCAGCCGTAGCGGATCAAACACCGGGGAGCTGTTTTTT.

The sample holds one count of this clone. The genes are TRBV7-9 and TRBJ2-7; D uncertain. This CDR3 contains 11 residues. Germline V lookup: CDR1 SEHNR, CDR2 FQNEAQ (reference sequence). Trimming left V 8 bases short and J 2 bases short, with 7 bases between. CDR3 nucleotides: TGTGCCAGCCAAGGGACCTACGAGCAGTACTTC. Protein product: CASQGTYEQYF.

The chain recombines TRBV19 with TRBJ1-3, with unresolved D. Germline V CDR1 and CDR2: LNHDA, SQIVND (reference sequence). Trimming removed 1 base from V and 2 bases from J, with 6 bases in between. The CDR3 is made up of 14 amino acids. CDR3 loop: CASSIGVTGNTIYF. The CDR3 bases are TGTGCCAGTAGTATAGGGGTTACTGGAAACACCATATATTTT.

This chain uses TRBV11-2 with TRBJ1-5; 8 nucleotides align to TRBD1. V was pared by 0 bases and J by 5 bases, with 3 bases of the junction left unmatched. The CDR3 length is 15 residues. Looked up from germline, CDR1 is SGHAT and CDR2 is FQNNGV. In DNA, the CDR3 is TGTGCCAGCAGCTTAGATCAGGGGGCTTATCAGCCCCAGCATTTT. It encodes CASSLDQGAYQPQHF. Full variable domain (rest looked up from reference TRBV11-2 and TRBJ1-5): EAGVAQSPRYKIIEKRQSVAFWCNPISGHATLYWYQQILGQGPKLLIQFQNNGVVDDSQLPKDRFSAERLKGVDSTLKIQPAKLEDSAVYLCASSLDQGAYQPQHFGDGTRLSIL.

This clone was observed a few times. The CDR3 loop is CASSPFRGGELFF. CDR3 DNA sequence: TGTGCCAGCAGCCCATTTAGGGGCGGGGAGCTGTTTTTT. The chain combines TRBV14 with TRBJ2-2; the D gene is possibly TRBD1 (5 bases). Germline CDR1 reads SGHDN; CDR2 reads FVKESK. The V end was cut by 4 bases, the J end by 7 bases, with 10 bases between. The CDR3 runs 13 residues.

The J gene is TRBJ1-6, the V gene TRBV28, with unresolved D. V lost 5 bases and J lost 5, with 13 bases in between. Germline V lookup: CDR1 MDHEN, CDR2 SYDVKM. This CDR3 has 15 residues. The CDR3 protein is CASSPPSSDNSPLHF. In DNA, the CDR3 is TGTGCCAGCAGTCCCCCGTCCTCTGATAATTCACCCCTCCACTTT.

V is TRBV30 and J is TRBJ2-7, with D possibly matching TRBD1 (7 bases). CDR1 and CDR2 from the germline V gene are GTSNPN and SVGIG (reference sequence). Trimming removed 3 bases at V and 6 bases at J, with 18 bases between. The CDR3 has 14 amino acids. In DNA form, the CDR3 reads TGTGCCTGGAGCCCCGGACAGGCCGGGGGCGAGCAGTACTTC. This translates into CAWSPGQAGGEQYF.

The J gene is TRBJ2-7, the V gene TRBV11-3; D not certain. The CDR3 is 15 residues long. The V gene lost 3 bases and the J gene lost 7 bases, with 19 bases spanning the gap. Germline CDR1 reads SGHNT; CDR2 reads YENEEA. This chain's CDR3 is CASSLSSGILGEQYF. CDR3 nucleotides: TGTGCCAGCAGCTTGAGCTCCGGTATACTTGGGGAGCAGTACTTC.

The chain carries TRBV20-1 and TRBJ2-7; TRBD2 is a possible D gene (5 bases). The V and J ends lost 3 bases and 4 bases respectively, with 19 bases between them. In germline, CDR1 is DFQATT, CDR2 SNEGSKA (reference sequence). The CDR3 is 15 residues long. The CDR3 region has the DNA TGCAGTGCTAGTTATGTCTCGGCGGGCAATTACGAGCAGTACTTC. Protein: CSASYVSAGNYEQYF.

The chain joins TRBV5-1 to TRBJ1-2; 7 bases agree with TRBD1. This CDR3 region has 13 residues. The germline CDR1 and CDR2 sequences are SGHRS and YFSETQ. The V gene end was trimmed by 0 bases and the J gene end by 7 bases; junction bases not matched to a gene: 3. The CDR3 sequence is CASSLEQGSGYTF. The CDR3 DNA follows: TGCGCCAGCAGCTTGGAACAGGGGAGTGGCTACACCTTC.

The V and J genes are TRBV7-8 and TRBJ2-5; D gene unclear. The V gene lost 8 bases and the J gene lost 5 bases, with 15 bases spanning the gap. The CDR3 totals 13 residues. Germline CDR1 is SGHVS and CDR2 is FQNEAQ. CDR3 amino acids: CASVLNQQETQYF. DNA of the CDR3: TGTGCCAGCGTCCTCAACCAACAGGAGACCCAGTACTTC.

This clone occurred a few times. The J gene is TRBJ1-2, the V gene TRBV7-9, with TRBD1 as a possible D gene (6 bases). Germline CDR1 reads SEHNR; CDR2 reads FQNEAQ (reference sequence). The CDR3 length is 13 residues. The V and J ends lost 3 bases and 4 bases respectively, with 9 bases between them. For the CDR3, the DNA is TGTGCCAGCAGCTTCGGGGGGGCCTATGGCTACACCTTC. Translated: CASSFGGAYGYTF.

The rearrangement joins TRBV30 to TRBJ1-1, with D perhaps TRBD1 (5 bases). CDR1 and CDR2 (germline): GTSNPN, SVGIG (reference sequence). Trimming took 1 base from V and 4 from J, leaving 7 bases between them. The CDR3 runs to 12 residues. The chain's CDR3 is CAWSEGFTEAFF. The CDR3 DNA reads TGTGCCTGGAGTGAGGGGTTCACTGAAGCTTTCTTT.

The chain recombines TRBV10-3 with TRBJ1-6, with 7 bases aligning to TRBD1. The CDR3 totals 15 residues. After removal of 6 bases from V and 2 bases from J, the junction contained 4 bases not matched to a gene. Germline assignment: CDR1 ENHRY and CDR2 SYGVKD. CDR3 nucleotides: TGTGCCATCAGGAACGACAGGGCCTATAATTCACCCCTCCACTTT. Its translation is CAIRNDRAYNSPLHF.

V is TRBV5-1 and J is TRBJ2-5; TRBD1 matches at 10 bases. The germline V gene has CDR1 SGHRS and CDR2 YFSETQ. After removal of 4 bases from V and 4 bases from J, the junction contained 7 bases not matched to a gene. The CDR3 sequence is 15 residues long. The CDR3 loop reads CASSPWRDRGETQYF. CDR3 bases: TGCGCCAGCAGCCCTTGGCGGGACAGGGGAGAGACCCAGTACTTC.

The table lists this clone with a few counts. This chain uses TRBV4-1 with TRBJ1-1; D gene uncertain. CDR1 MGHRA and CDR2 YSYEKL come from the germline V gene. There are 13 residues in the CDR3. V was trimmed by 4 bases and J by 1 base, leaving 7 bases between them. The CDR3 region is CASSPYSNTEAFF. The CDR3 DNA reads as TGCGCCAGCAGCCCTTATTCGAACACTGAAGCTTTCTTT.

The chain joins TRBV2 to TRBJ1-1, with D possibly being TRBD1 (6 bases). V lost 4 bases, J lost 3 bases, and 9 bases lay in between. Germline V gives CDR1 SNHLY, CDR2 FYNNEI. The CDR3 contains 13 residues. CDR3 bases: TGTGCCAGCAGTGTTCCAGGGGACACTGAAGCTTTCTTT. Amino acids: CASSVPGDTEAFF.

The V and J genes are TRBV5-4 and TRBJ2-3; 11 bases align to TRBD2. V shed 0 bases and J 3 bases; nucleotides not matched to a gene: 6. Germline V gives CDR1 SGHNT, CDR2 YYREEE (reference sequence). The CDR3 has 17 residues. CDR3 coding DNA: TGTGCCAGCAGCTTGGGACTAGCGGGAAGTTCAACAGATACGCAGTATTTT. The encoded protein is CASSLGLAGSSTDTQYF.

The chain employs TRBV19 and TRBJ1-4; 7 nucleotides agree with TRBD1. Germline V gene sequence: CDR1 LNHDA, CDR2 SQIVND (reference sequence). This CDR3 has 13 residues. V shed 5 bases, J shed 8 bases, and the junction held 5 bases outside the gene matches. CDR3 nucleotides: TGTGCCAGTAGTTACAGGGGTGGCGAAAAACTGTTTTTT. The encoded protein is CASSYRGGEKLFF.

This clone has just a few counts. The CDR3 DNA sequence: TGCGCCAGCAGCTTGGAATCGACAGGAGGAGCGGCTTTCTTT. Its translation: CASSLESTGGAAFF. This rearrangement joins TRBV5-1 to TRBJ1-1; D possibly corresponds to TRBD1 (6 bases). V shed 0 bases and J shed 11 bases, with 17 bases lying between them. The length of the CDR3 is 14 residues. Germline values: CDR1 SGHRS, CDR2 YFSETQ.

CDR3: CATSAGLAGRTDTQYF. The CDR3 region has the DNA TGTGCCACCAGCGCAGGACTAGCGGGGCGCACAGATACGCAGTATTTT. The chain links TRBV15 to TRBJ2-3; 12 bases fit TRBD2. V lost 5 bases, J lost 1 base, and 4 bases stayed unmatched. Germline values: CDR1 LNHNV, CDR2 YYDKDF (reference sequence). There are 16 residues in the CDR3.